This is a list of T cell receptor beta chains from one sample in a study of cytomegalovirus exposure and HLA in healthy donors. Clones were sequenced by immunoSEQ multiplex PCR, and TCRdb holds only the in-frame ones, with some missing. This sample has about 140,000 clones; 86% occur once, and the top ten carry 2.5% to 3.5%. The sample comprised PBMCs. The receptors were gathered from a young man in good health and CMV-seronegative. The CDR3 runs from the conserved cysteine through the conserved F or W. A D gene is named only where the DNA matches it firmly. Size values are once, few and many counts, or a class for expanded clones, and some rows have none.

J | D | size | V | length | CDR3 | DNA
TRBJ2-3 | . | once | TRBV19 | 15 | CASKAPGIGGDTQYF | TGTGCCAGTAAGGCGCCCGGGATAGGAGGAGATACGCAGTATTTT
TRBJ1-3 | . | once | TRBV7-8 | 14 | CASSLGQIGYTIYF | TGTGCCAGCAGCTTAGGCCAAATCGGGTACACCATATATTTT
TRBJ2-1 | TRBD1 | . | TRBV2 | 15 | CASSKGQGRYNEQFF | TGTGCCAGCAGCAAGGGACAGGGTCGGTACAATGAGCAGTTCTTC
TRBJ1-4 | TRBD1 | . | TRBV30 | 15 | CAWSDPGQGREKLFF | TGTGCCTGGAGCGATCCGGGACAGGGTCGTGAAAAACTGTTTTTT
TRBJ2-1 | TRBD2 | . | TRBV10-3 | 14 | CAISGGSSYNEQFF | TGTGCCATCAGTGGCGGGAGCTCCTACAATGAGCAGTTCTTC
TRBJ1-2 | . | . | TRBV14 | 13 | CASSQGDFQGYTF | TGTGCCAGCAGCCAAGGAGACTTCCAAGGCTACACCTTC
TRBJ2-2 | TRBD2 | . | TRBV6-4 | 16 | CASSDSSGGNTGELFF | TGTGCCAGCAGTGACTCTAGCGGGGGGAACACCGGGGAGCTGTTTTTT
TRBJ2-2 | . | . | TRBV7-7 | 13 | CASSPLRSGELFF | TGTGCCAGCAGCCCCCTTCGGTCCGGGGAGCTGTTTTTT
TRBJ1-1 | TRBD1 | . | TRBV29-1 | 11 | CSVNRGTEAFF | TGCAGCGTTAACAGGGGGACTGAAGCTTTCTTT
TRBJ2-6 | . | . | TRBV11-2 | 16 | CASSFGSLSGANVLTF | TGTGCCAGCAGCTTTGGGAGCCTCTCTGGGGCCAACGTCCTGACTTTC
TRBJ1-3 | . | few | TRBV14 | 14 | CASSPGSSGNTIYF | TGTGCCAGCAGCCCCGGGAGCTCTGGAAACACCATATATTTT
TRBJ2-7 | . | . | TRBV6-1 | 13 | CASSDQVSYEQYF | TGTGCCAGCAGTGATCAGGTATCCTACGAGCAGTACTTC
TRBJ2-3 | TRBD1 | . | TRBV4-1 | 17 | CASSPLGQGGWTDTQYF | TGCGCCAGCAGCCCTCTCGGACAGGGGGGGTGGACAGATACGCAGTATTTT
TRBJ2-1 | . | . | TRBV4-3 | 13 | CASSQAKGNEQFF | TGCGCCAGCAGCCAAGCTAAGGGGAATGAGCAGTTCTTC
TRBJ2-3 | TRBD2 | few | TRBV2 | 12 | CATGLAGDTQYF | TGTGCCACGGGACTAGCGGGAGATACGCAGTATTTT
TRBJ1-5 | . | . | TRBV6-1 | 14 | CASSEMGIHQPQHF | TGTGCCAGCTCTGAAATGGGCATTCATCAGCCCCAGCATTTT
TRBJ1-3 | . | . | TRBV4-2 | 17 | CASSQFQRTASGNTIYF | TGTGCCAGCAGCCAATTCCAGAGGACAGCCTCTGGAAACACCATATATTTT
TRBJ2-6 | TRBD1 | . | TRBV30 | 13 | CAWSRGDRVPVAF | TGTGCCTGGAGTCGAGGGGACAGGGTTCCGGTGGCTTTC
TRBJ2-1 | TRBD2 | few | TRBV6-1 | 15 | CASSEATSGGNEQFF | TGTGCCAGCAGTGAAGCGACTAGCGGGGGCAATGAGCAGTTCTTC
TRBJ2-1 | . | . | TRBV7-9 | 15 | CASSRRDILYNEQFF | TGTGCCAGCAGCCGCCGGGACATCCTCTACAATGAGCAGTTCTTC
TRBJ2-5 | . | . | TRBV2 | 13 | CASRRDSQETQYF | TGTGCCAGCAGAAGGGACTCCCAAGAGACCCAGTACTTC
TRBJ1-3 | . | . | TRBV28 | 15 | CASSSLGTSGNTIYF | TGTGCCAGCAGTTCCCTGGGCACCTCTGGAAACACCATATATTTT
TRBJ2-7 | . | . | TRBV10-3 | 16 | CAISESIRERTYEQYF | TGTGCCATCAGTGAGTCTATACGGGAGAGGACCTACGAGCAGTACTTC
TRBJ2-7 | TRBD2 | few | TRBV2 | 14 | CASSVLLAGYEQYF | TGTGCCAGCAGTGTGCTACTAGCGGGTTACGAGCAGTACTTC
TRBJ2-2 | TRBD2 | . | TRBV9 | 18 | CASSVIGSGRGNTGELFF | TGTGCCAGCAGCGTGATTGGTAGCGGGAGGGGTAACACCGGGGAGCTGTTTTTT
TRBJ2-7 | . | . | TRBV7-9 | 13 | CASTPGSSYEQYF | TGTGCCAGCACCCCGGGGTCCTCCTACGAGCAGTACTTC
TRBJ2-5 | . | . | TRBV7-6 | 13 | CASSLTYQETQYF | TGTGCCAGCAGCTTGACATACCAAGAGACCCAGTACTTC
TRBJ1-1 | . | . | TRBV19 | 15 | CASSIRGGRDTEAFF | TGTGCCAGTAGTATACGCGGGGGCCGCGACACTGAAGCTTTCTTT
TRBJ1-3 | . | . | TRBV9 | 16 | CASSVLSEGTGNTIYF | TGTGCCAGCAGCGTTTTATCCGAGGGAACTGGAAACACCATATATTTT
TRBJ2-7 | . | . | TRBV7-6 | 15 | CASSLNYNYDKEQYF | TGTGCCAGCAGCTTAAACTACAACTACGATAAAGAGCAGTACTTC
TRBJ1-5 | TRBD1 | . | TRBV6-5 | 15 | CASSFDREGSQPQHF | TGTGCCAGCAGTTTCGACAGGGAAGGTTCTCAGCCCCAGCATTTT
TRBJ2-4 | . | once | TRBV7-2 | 15 | CASSLASGVKGIQYF | TGTGCCAGCAGCTTAGCGTCCGGGGTGAAGGGCATTCAGTACTTC
TRBJ2-1 | TRBD2 | . | TRBV6-5 | 14 | CASSLLAGGFEQFF | TGTGCCAGCAGTCTCCTAGCGGGAGGATTTGAGCAGTTCTTC
TRBJ1-3 | . | . | TRBV6-1 | 15 | CASSPREGFGNTIYF | TGTGCCAGCAGCCCGCGAGAGGGTTTCGGAAACACCATATATTTT
TRBJ2-1 | TRBD2 | . | TRBV6-1 | 15 | CAISLKLAGGDEQFF | TGTGCCATCAGCTTAAAGCTAGCGGGAGGAGATGAGCAGTTCTTC
TRBJ2-5 | TRBD1 | . | TRBV5-1 | 15 | CASSFAGQAQETQYF | TGCGCCAGCAGCTTCGCGGGACAGGCCCAAGAGACCCAGTACTTC
TRBJ1-4 | TRBD1 | . | TRBV4-2 | 16 | CASSQESAGGGEKLFF | TGTGCCAGCAGCCAAGAGTCGGCAGGGGGAGGAGAAAAACTGTTTTTT
TRBJ2-1 | . | . | TRBV5-6 | 11 | CASSLQAEQFF | TGTGCCAGCAGCCTTCAGGCTGAGCAGTTCTTC
TRBJ2-1 | TRBD1 | . | TRBV7-9 | 14 | CASSPGGVRSEQFF | TGTGCCAGCAGCCCAGGGGGCGTCCGGTCTGAGCAGTTCTTC
TRBJ2-3 | TRBD1 | . | TRBV6-6 | 12 | CASRQGLDTQYF | TGTGCCAGCAGACAGGGGTTAGATACGCAGTATTTT
TRBJ1-1 | TRBD1 | . | TRBV30 | 16 | CAWDFDRVPMNTEAFF | TGTGCCTGGGACTTCGACAGGGTCCCAATGAACACTGAAGCTTTCTTT
TRBJ2-1 | . | . | TRBV6-5 | 13 | CASSSRSYNEQFF | TGTGCCAGCAGTTCCAGGTCCTACAATGAGCAGTTCTTC
TRBJ2-7 | TRBD1 | . | TRBV10-3 | 16 | CAISSTFGTGEQEQYF | TGTGCCATCAGTTCAACTTTTGGGACAGGGGAACAGGAGCAGTACTTC
TRBJ2-1 | TRBD2 | . | TRBV13 | 15 | CASSLLSGNFGEQFF | TGTGCCAGCAGTTTATTGAGCGGGAATTTCGGTGAGCAGTTCTTC
TRBJ1-4 | . | few | TRBV6-1 | 13 | CASSEEVKEELFF | TGTGCCAGCAGTGAGGAGGTCAAAGAGGAACTGTTTTTT
TRBJ2-1 | TRBD2 | . | TRBV2 | 15 | CASSGELAGAPEQFF | TGTGCCAGCAGTGGAGAACTAGCGGGAGCTCCTGAGCAGTTCTTC
TRBJ2-2 | . | . | TRBV27 | 12 | CASSSQTGELFF | TGTGCCAGCAGTTCTCAGACCGGGGAGCTGTTTTTT
TRBJ2-1 | TRBD1 | . | TRBV2 | 12 | CASSDRGNEQFF | TGTGCCAGCAGCGACAGGGGTAATGAGCAGTTCTTC
TRBJ1-6 | TRBD1 | . | TRBV2 | 14 | CASSNRGQGSPLHF | TGTGCCAGCAGTAACAGGGGGCAGGGGTCACCCCTCCACTTT
TRBJ2-7 | TRBD2 | few | TRBV11-2 | 16 | CASSQPGLAVPYEQYF | TGTGCCAGCAGCCAGCCGGGACTAGCGGTGCCCTACGAGCAGTACTTC